The 22 T cell receptor beta chains below all came from one sample that was sequenced in a study of blood T cell repertoires in COVID-19. Sequencing was performed with immunoSEQ multiplex PCR; in TCRdb, only in-frame clones are kept and a portion is missing. The top ten hold 5.7% of the sample, which has approximately 100,000 clones, roughly 92% seen once. Sequencing was done on a sample of peripheral blood. The receptors stem from a man aged 65-85 years with acute or convalescent COVID-19.

The CDR3 sequence: CASSLAEDRDNQPQHF. DNA of the CDR3: TGTGCCAGCAGCTTGGCTGAGGACAGGGACAATCAGCCCCAGCATTTT. The V call is TRBV5-5, the J call TRBJ1-5; 8 nucleotides agree with TRBD1. The CDR3 consists of 16 residues. Germline CDR1 reads SGHKS; CDR2 reads YYEKEE (reference sequence). Trimming cost V 0 bases and J 3 bases; bases outside gene matches: 5.

The V gene is TRBV7-6, the J gene TRBJ2-7; the D is unclear. There are 15 residues in the CDR3. Germline loops: CDR1 SGHVS, CDR2 FNYEAQ. The V gene lost 1 base and the J gene lost 2 bases, with 12 bases spanning the gap. The CDR3 here is CASSLGDSSAYEQYF. For the CDR3, the DNA is TGTGCCAGCAGCTTAGGTGATTCTAGTGCCTACGAGCAGTACTTC.

The V gene is TRBV19, the J gene TRBJ1-2, with D perhaps matching TRBD1 (6 bases). From germline, CDR1 is LNHDA and CDR2 SQIVND (reference sequence). Trimming removed 0 bases from V and 2 bases from J, with 16 bases in between. The CDR3 extends over 17 amino acids. CDR3 in DNA: TGTGCCAGTAGTATAGATTTCGGGACAACTTACAACTATGGCTACACCTTC. Residues: CASSIDFGTTYNYGYTF.

J is TRBJ1-3 and V is TRBV5-4, with D perhaps TRBD1 (6 bases). Trimming left V 4 bases short and J 4 bases short, with 12 bases between. Germline V gene data show CDR1 as SGHNT and CDR2 as YYREEE (reference sequence). The CDR3 spans 14 residues. The CDR3 bases are TGTGCCAGCAGCCGTCAGGGGTTAGGAAACACCATATATTTT. Its translation is CASSRQGLGNTIYF.

The chain joins TRBV7-9 to TRBJ1-2; a possible D gene is TRBD1 (6 bases). The length of the CDR3 is 13 residues. The V gene lost 3 bases and the J gene lost 4 bases, with 9 bases spanning the gap. Germline CDR1 SEHNR, CDR2 FQNEAQ (reference sequence). This CDR3 reads CASSLGASYGYTF. The CDR3 nucleotides are TGTGCCAGCAGCTTGGGGGCTAGCTATGGCTACACCTTC.

The chain links TRBV14 to TRBJ1-1; the D is unclear. V lost 0 bases and J 9 bases, leaving 8 bases between the germline ends. Germline loops: CDR1 SGHDN, CDR2 FVKESK. This CDR3 is built from 12 residues. CDR3 residues: CASSQEDWQAFF. The DNA of the CDR3 is TGTGCCAGCAGCCAAGAAGATTGGCAAGCTTTCTTT.

The rearrangement joins TRBV6-5 to TRBJ2-7; perhaps TRBD2 as D (6 bases). Germline CDR1 MNHEY, CDR2 SVGAGI. Trimming took off 5 bases at V and 4 bases at J, with 15 bases between the two ends. The CDR3 runs 14 residues. In DNA form, the CDR3 reads TGTGCCAGCAGTCGCGGGATAGCGGTGTACGAGCAGTACTTC. Protein sequence: CASSRGIAVYEQYF.

On this clone itself: Other nucleotide sequences in the sample specify the same CDR3. V is TRBV18 and J is TRBJ2-7, with TRBD1 identical over 8 bases. From germline, CDR1 is KGHSH and CDR2 LQKENI. The CDR3 spans 13 residues. V dropped 2 bases and J dropped 4; count of bases not matched to a gene: 1. CDR3 sequence reads: CASSPNRGYEQYF. CDR3 DNA sequence: TGTGCCAGCTCACCAAACAGGGGGTACGAGCAGTACTTC.

The chain is built from TRBV5-1 and TRBJ2-1; D might be TRBD2 (5 bases). CDR1 SGHRS and CDR2 YFSETQ come from the germline V gene. The V end was cut by 3 bases, the J end by 0 bases, with 16 bases between. The CDR3 is 17 residues long. In DNA, the CDR3 is TGCGCCAGCAGCTCCCCCCCCCAGCGGAACTCCTACAATGAGCAGTTCTTC. It translates to CASSSPPQRNSYNEQFF.

V is TRBV28 and J is TRBJ1-3, with 7 bases identical to TRBD1. Trimming cost V 1 base and J 6 bases; bases outside gene matches: 3. The CDR3 length is 14 residues. CDR1 is MDHEN, CDR2 SYDVKM, per germline. CDR3 DNA sequence: TGTGCCAGCAGTTTATTCACAGGGGTAAACACCATATATTTT. Translation gives CASSLFTGVNTIYF.

V and J are TRBV2 and TRBJ2-5, with D perhaps TRBD2 (5 bases). Germline values: CDR1 SNHLY, CDR2 FYNNEI. V lost 8 bases to trimming and J lost 7 bases, with 14 bases between them. This CDR3 has 12 residues. The CDR3 spells CASLDSGGTQYF. The CDR3, as DNA: TGTGCCAGCCTGGACTCCGGTGGGACCCAGTACTTC.

The chain combines TRBV3-1 (or the pseudogene TRBV3-2) with TRBJ2-7; 12 bases are shared with TRBD1. The CDR3 is 16 amino acids. In germline, CDR1 is LGHDT, CDR2 YNNKEL (reference sequence). V lost 4 bases to trimming and J lost 5 bases; unmatched junction nucleotides: 9. The CDR3 loop reads CASSPNSGTGGHEQYF. For the CDR3, the DNA is TGTGCCAGCAGCCCAAACTCCGGGACAGGGGGCCACGAGCAGTACTTC.

This clone was picked up one time. The rearrangement links TRBV4-3 to TRBJ1-1; D is perhaps TRBD1 (6 bases). Germline CDR1 reads LGHNA; CDR2 reads YSLEER. The CDR3 runs to 15 residues. Deletions cut 5 bases from V and 1 base from J, with 14 bases between. CDR3 in amino acids: CASSLKEQGNTEAFF. The CDR3 DNA reads TGCGCCAGCAGCTTAAAGGAACAGGGGAACACTGAAGCTTTCTTT.

This chain uses TRBV7-9 with TRBJ1-2; 7 bases line up with TRBD1. V shed 6 bases, J shed 7 bases, and the junction held 11 bases outside the gene matches. This CDR3 has 14 residues. Per the germline V gene, CDR1 is SEHNR and CDR2 is FQNEAQ (reference sequence). CDR3 residues: CASSHYRGGSGYTF. The CDR3 DNA follows: TGTGCCAGCAGTCATTACAGGGGAGGTTCTGGCTACACCTTC. The whole variable domain, remainder taken from reference TRBV7-9 and TRBJ1-2, is DTGVSQNPRHKITKRGQNVTFRCDPISEHNRLYWYRQTLGQGPEFLTYFQNEAQLEKSRLLSDRFSAERPKGSFSTLEIQRTEQGDSAMYLCASSHYRGGSGYTFGSGTRLTVV.

The chain combines TRBV9 with TRBJ2-3; D not resolved. V lost 0 bases to trimming and J lost 1 base, with 9 bases between them. Germline V lookup: CDR1 SGDLS, CDR2 YYNGEE. CDR3 length: 15 amino acids. CDR3 amino acids: CASSVGSDGTDTQYF. In DNA form, the CDR3 reads TGTGCCAGCAGCGTAGGGTCAGATGGCACAGATACGCAGTATTTT.

The chain employs TRBV6-5 and TRBJ1-5, with 10 bases aligning to TRBD1. V was clipped by 5 bases and J by 6 bases; unmatched bases: 4. The CDR3 spans 14 residues. Germline CDR1 and CDR2: MNHEY and SVGAGI. CDR3 in amino acids: CASSTTGGFQPQHF. The CDR3 region has the DNA TGTGCCAGCAGTACGACAGGGGGCTTTCAGCCCCAGCATTTT.

This clone was detected once. This chain uses TRBV13 with TRBJ2-7; unclear D gene. Germline CDR1 reads PRHDT; CDR2 reads FYEKMQ (reference sequence). The ends were cut back, 0 bases at V and 2 bases at J, with 11 bases in the middle. The CDR3 runs to 15 residues. The CDR3 DNA sequence: TGTGCCAGCAGCTTAGGCCGCAGGAACACCTACGAGCAGTACTTC. It specifies CASSLGRRNTYEQYF. The full variable domain, rest sourced from reference TRBV13 and TRBJ2-7, is AAGVIQSPRHLIKEKRETATLKCYPIPRHDTVYWYQQGPGQDPQFLISFYEKMQSDKGSIPDRFSAQQFSDYHSELNMSSLELGDSALYFCASSLGRRNTYEQYFGPGTRLTVT.

The V gene is TRBV7-8, the J gene TRBJ1-1; D is perhaps TRBD1 (6 bases). Germline assignment: CDR1 SGHVS and CDR2 FQNEAQ. The CDR3 loop spans 13 amino acids. Trimming removed 4 bases at V and 3 bases at J, with 9 bases between. CDR3 protein: CASSWGQDTEAFF. The CDR3 bases are TGTGCCAGCAGCTGGGGGCAGGACACTGAAGCTTTCTTT.

This clone was counted many times. The chain combines TRBV2 with TRBJ2-1, with 7 nucleotides matching TRBD1. This CDR3 is built from 18 residues. CDR1 and CDR2 (germline): SNHLY, FYNNEI. The V segment lost 1 base and the J segment 8 bases; nucleotides outside the gene matches: 17. CDR3 sequence: CASSEDRAQGLPWDEQFF. The CDR3 coding sequence is TGTGCCAGCAGTGAAGATAGGGCACAGGGGCTACCCTGGGATGAGCAGTTCTTC. The entire variable domain, with the rest obtained from reference TRBV2 and TRBJ2-1, is as follows: EPEVTQTPSHQVTQMGQEVILRCVPISNHLYFYWYRQILGQKVEFLVSFYNNEISEKSEIFDDQFSVERPDGSNFTLKIRSTKLEDSAMYFCASSEDRAQGLPWDEQFFGPGTRLTVL.

This chain uses TRBV2 with TRBJ2-1, with D possibly TRBD1 on 6 matching bases. Trimming removed 6 bases at V and 9 bases at J, with 12 bases between. The germline CDR1 and CDR2 sequences are SNHLY and FYNNEI. The CDR3 runs to 12 residues. Here the CDR3 DNA reads TGTGCCAGCAGCGTTGTAGGGGGTGAGCAGTTCTTC. Residues: CASSVVGGEQFF.

V usage is TRBV5-1 and J usage is TRBJ1-1, with D unclear. Between the trimmed V and J ends, which lost 4 bases and 3 bases, there was a span of 7 bases. The CDR3 sequence is 12 residues long. The V gene's germline CDR1 is SGHRS and CDR2 YFSETQ. CDR3 sequence (DNA): TGCGCCAGCAGCCGGGGAGACACTGAAGCTTTCTTT. It yields the protein CASSRGDTEAFF.

The rearrangement links TRBV7-9 to TRBJ2-3, with 9 bases matching TRBD2. From germline, CDR1 is SEHNR and CDR2 FQNEAQ (reference sequence). The CDR3 length is 14 residues. V lost 5 bases to trimming and J lost 1 base; unmatched junction nucleotides: 1. The CDR3 nucleotides read TGTGCCAGCAGCCCTAGCGGGGGCACAGATACGCAGTATTTT. It encodes CASSPSGGTDTQYF.